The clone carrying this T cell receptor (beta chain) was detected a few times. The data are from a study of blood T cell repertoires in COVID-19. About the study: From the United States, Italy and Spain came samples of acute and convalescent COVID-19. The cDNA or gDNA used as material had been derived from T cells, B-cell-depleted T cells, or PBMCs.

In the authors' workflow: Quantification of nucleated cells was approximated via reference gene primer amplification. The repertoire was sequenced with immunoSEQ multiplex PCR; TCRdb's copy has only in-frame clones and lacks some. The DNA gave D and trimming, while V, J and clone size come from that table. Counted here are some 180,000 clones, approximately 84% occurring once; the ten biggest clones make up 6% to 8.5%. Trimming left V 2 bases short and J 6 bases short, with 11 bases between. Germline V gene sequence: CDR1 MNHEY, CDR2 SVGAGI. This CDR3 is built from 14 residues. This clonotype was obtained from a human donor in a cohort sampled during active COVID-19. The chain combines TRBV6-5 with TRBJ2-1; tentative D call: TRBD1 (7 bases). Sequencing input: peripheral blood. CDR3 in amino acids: CASSYEQGGNEQFF. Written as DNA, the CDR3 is TGTGCCAGCAGTTACGAGCAGGGGGGCAATGAGCAGTTCTTC.